This T cell receptor (beta chain) was sequenced during a study of shared clonotypes between healthy human individuals (TCRdb year 2020). Some background on the complete study: The cohort included three men and a couple of women between 18 and 49 years of age. Per donor, three plates each were used for CD4 naive and CD4 memory, two for CD8 naive, and one for CD8 memory. The study deeply sequenced blood TCR repertoires of 5 or 6 healthy adults to estimate repertoire size and the extent of clonotype sharing between individuals. To increase sequencing depth and limit assay-specific biases, different laboratories used diverse techniques to prepare libraries and sequence TCR repertoires. Between about 0.8 and 8.9 billion PBMCs per donor were obtained by leukapheresis.

Taken from the germline V gene, the CDR1 and CDR2 loops are SGHRS and YFSETQ. V is pared back by 2 bases and J by 5 bases, with 16 bases lying between the germline termini. Measured from the cysteine to the phenylalanine, the CDR3 is 15 residues long. Only CDR3 DNA is held: 45 bases, read in frame from base 1. What the study reported, not specific to this receptor: Based on pairwise subsampling, the degree of clonotype sharing among donors was expected to be affected by sequencing depth. Rarefaction of sorted-subset datasets indicated incomplete sequencing despite the large sequencing depth. Estimated clonotype richness was generally larger for naive than for memory subsets. Sharing across a few donors was observed for roughly 5% of naive CD4, 3% to 4% of naive CD8, over 2% of memory CD4, and around 0.4% of memory CD8 clonotypes. The genetic and exposure-history diversity represented was limited by the small number of donors. Only blood was sampled, and tissue TCR repertoires likely differ from those in blood. Compared with non-shared clonotypes, clonotypes shared by all four sorted-subset donors had higher generation probabilities.

The donors were healthy, HIV-negative adults who had no recently reported acute infections or vaccinations. Only Caucasian adults living in Nashville, Tennessee, USA were represented among the donors. CD4+ T cells were enriched by magnetic negative selection, after which naive cells were positively selected on CD45RA and the negative fraction was taken as the memory subset. Blood was collected by leukapheresis, and PBMCs were isolated by Ficoll-Histopaque density gradient centrifugation and then cryopreserved in liquid nitrogen vapor phase. Analytical flow cytometry was used to check the purity and quantity of each magnetically sorted T cell population. Genomic DNA was isolated from each sorted fraction and quantified by UV absorbance on a Nanodrop 2000c. Points on this clone: Its antigen is unknown. No quality values exist for individual bases; no much larger clone is one base distant.

Using the deep immunoSEQ assay, multiplex PCR amplified TCR CDR3 regions from genomic DNA. For each cell subset, the extracted genomic DNA was distributed evenly across all wells of several immunoSEQ 96-well plates, and each plate served as one replicate. For sorted subsets, 150 to 250 ng genomic DNA, equal to tens of thousands of T cell genomes, was loaded into each replicate PCR. The purified libraries were quantified using a Qubit 3.0 fluorometer, sized with a Bioanalyzer 2100, and then quantified again using the KAPA Library Quantification kit. Every immunoSEQ 96-well plate was sequenced on a separate single-read 150-cycle Illumina NextSeq 550 flow cell. The original methods were these. Because the immunoSEQ output held only junctional sequences and lacked quality scores, the filtering could not match the filtering applied to full-length reads. Sequences were annotated with PyIR, a Python wrapper for IgBLAST v1.9, using IMGT germline references to assign V/J genes and CDR3. Reads were removed for weak V/J assignments (E-value above 1e-6), missing CDR3, stop codons, out-of-frame junctions, or ambiguous translated residues. A V3J clonotype was defined by an identical inferred V gene, J gene, and CDR3 amino acid sequence. Percentage overlap between repertoires was calculated by dividing the number of shared unique clonotypes by the size of the smaller repertoire. Repertoire richness was assessed with RTK rarefaction, the Chao1 estimator, and Recon v2.1 estimates of unobserved clonotypes. Generation probabilities were computed with OLGA for all TCRbeta clonotypes obtained by the gDNA method from four donors. This immuneACCESS table, as held by TCRdb, lists in-frame sequences with V and J called but not all clones. Of the missing ones, under half trace to an unresolved V gene in checked studies; the others have no known cause. That table supplies the V and J calls and clone size; D and trimming were determined from the DNA. The sample includes some 2,000,000 clones, with roughly 95% observed a single time. The ten largest make up approximately 0.13% of the sample.

The chain was built from TRBV5-1 and TRBJ2-5; no D segment can be confidently identified. The receptor's source is a young man in good health. The specimen sequenced was naive CD4+ T cells sorted from blood. The cell subset or site label for this specimen denotes: CD45RA+ positively selected. The CDR3 here reads CASSFKSLAGETQYF. Read as DNA, the sequence is TGCGCCAGCAGCTTCAAATCCCTGGCCGGGGAGACCCAGTACTTC.